One T cell receptor beta chain is described in this entry. This record belongs to a study of cytomegalovirus exposure and HLA in healthy donors. Primers included in the PCR were 60 Vbeta and 13 Jbeta primers. Only in-frame clones appear in the TCRdb table, and some are missing; sequencing was by immunoSEQ multiplex PCR. Counted here are approximately 120,000 clones, around 73% occurring once; the ten biggest clones make up less than 5%. Germline CDR1 is MDHEN and CDR2 is SYDVKM. The V and J ends lost 5 bases and 4 bases respectively, with 9 bases between them. The CDR3 covers 13 residues. This sequence originates from a man aged 55-75 years in good health and CMV-seropositive. The chain carries TRBV28 and TRBJ1-3, with D hard to call. Sequenced: PBMCs. Here the CDR3 reads CASSTAEGNTIYF. In DNA, the CDR3 is TGTGCCAGCAGTACCGCGGAGGGAAACACCATATATTTT.